This record concerns one TCR beta chain sequence. Its antigen is unknown. The data stem from a study of shared clonotypes between healthy human individuals. Study-level background: Each donor's CD4 naive and CD4 memory cells filled three plates apiece, CD8 naive two, and CD8 memory one.

General observations from the study: Only a few donors were included, so the genetic and exposure-history diversity represented was limited.

The assay was immunoSEQ multiplex PCR, and TCRdb's table has in-frame clones only and misses some. The sample has about 1 million clones; about 77% are singletons. The CDR3 contains 12 residues. Trimming cost V 2 bases and J 7 bases; bases outside gene matches: 2. The germline V gene encodes CDR1 GTSNPN and CDR2 SVGIG (reference sequence). Source material: memory CD4+ T cells sorted from blood. Subset described: CD45RA-negative fraction. The chain employs TRBV30 and TRBJ1-5, with 7 nucleotides matching TRBD1. This TCR derives from a man between 18 and 35 years old in good health. The CDR3, as DNA: TGTGCCTGGAGTAAGGGGGCCCAGCCCCAGCATTTT. Amino acids: CAWSKGAQPQHF.